Shown below are 3 T cell receptor beta chains from a single sample sequenced in a study of patients and donors after allogeneic stem cell transplantation. TCRdb fed the RT-PCR reads into MiXCR, producing one record per CDR3 protein. Of about 57,000 distinct CDR3 sequences in the sample, 10% to 15% were seen once. Sequencing used blood, either unsorted or a sorted T cell fraction (not recorded which). These receptors originate from a human donor who was either an allogeneic HSCT recipient or a stem cell or donor lymphocyte infusion donor (not recorded which). It is not recorded whose cells these are; they may come from a transplant donor.

This clonotype was seen many times. V usage is TRBV3-1 and J usage is TRBJ2-1; tentatively, D is TRBD1 (5 bases). Germline values: CDR1 LGHDT, CDR2 YNNKEL (reference sequence). The CDR3 extends over 14 amino acids. Trimming removed 0 bases from V and 7 bases from J, with 10 bases in between. In DNA, the CDR3 is TGTGCCAGCAGCCAAGAGCTGGGGCGGAATGAGCAGTTCTTC. Residues: CASSQELGRNEQFF.

This clonotype has ten or more counts. This chain uses TRBV6-6 with TRBJ2-6; 13 bases align to TRBD2. CDR1 is MNHNY, CDR2 SVGAGI, per germline (reference sequence). Trimming took 8 bases from V and 0 from J; bases not matched to a gene: 7. The length of the CDR3 is 18 residues. The CDR3 here is CASGTSGVHASGANVLTF. CDR3 DNA sequence: TGTGCCAGCGGGACTAGCGGGGTCCACGCCTCTGGGGCCAACGTCCTGACTTTC.

The chain combines TRBV18 with TRBJ1-4, with 8 bases aligning to TRBD1. The CDR3 is 16 amino acids. Germline V gives CDR1 KGHSH, CDR2 LQKENI. Trimming removed 3 bases from V and 8 bases from J; junction bases left unmatched: 11. The CDR3 protein is CASSPSHSDRDEKLFF. Here the CDR3 DNA reads TGTGCCAGCTCACCCTCTCATTCGGACAGGGACGAAAAACTGTTTTTT.